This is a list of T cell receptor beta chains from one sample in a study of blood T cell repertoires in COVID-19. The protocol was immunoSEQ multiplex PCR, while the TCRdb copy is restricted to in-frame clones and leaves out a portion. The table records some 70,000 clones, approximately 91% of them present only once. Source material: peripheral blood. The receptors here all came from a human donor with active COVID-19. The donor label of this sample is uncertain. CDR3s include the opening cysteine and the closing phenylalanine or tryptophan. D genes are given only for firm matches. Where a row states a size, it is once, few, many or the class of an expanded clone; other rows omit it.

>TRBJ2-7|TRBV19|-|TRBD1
CASSTGTGDYEQYF
TGTGCCAGTAGCACCGGGACAGGGGACTACGAGCAGTACTTC
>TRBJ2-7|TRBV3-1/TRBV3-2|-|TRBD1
CASSQGLDRTYEQYF
TGTGCCAGCAGCCAAGGTCTGGACAGGACCTACGAGCAGTACTTC
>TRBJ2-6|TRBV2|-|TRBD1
CASSEQGTVFSGANVLTF
TGTGCCAGCAGTGAACAGGGGACAGTTTTCTCTGGGGCCAACGTCCTGACTTTC
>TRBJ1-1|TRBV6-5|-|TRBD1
CASRKDRGPNTEAFF
TGTGCCAGCAGAAAAGACAGGGGGCCGAACACTGAAGCTTTCTTT
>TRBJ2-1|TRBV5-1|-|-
CASRPDYTEQFF
TGCGCCAGCCGACCCGACTATACTGAGCAGTTCTTC
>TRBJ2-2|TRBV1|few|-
CTSSQGGLAGGTGELFF
TGCACCAGCAGCCAAGGAGGACTAGCGGGGGGTACCGGGGAGCTGTTTTTT
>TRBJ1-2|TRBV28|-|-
CASRTPGGASYGYTF
TGTGCCAGCAGAACCCCGGGGGGCGCGAGCTATGGCTACACCTTC
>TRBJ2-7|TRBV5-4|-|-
CASSAQGYEQYF
TGTGCCAGCAGCGCCCAGGGCTACGAGCAGTACTTC
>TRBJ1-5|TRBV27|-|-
CASSLTYRAGEPQHF
TGTGCCAGCAGTTTAACATACAGGGCTGGTGAGCCCCAGCATTTT
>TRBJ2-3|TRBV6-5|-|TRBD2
CASSLAGGDTQYF
TGTGCCAGCAGTCTAGCGGGAGGGGATACGCAGTATTTT
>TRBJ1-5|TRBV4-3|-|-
CASSQARGQPQHF
TGCGCCAGCAGCCAGGCGCGGGGTCAGCCCCAGCATTTT
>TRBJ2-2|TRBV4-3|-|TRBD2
CASSQEGGRATGELFF
TGCGCCAGCAGCCAAGAGGGCGGGAGGGCCACCGGGGAGCTGTTTTTT
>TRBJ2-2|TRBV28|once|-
CASSFTANTGELFF
TGTGCCAGCAGTTTTACTGCGAACACCGGGGAGCTGTTTTTT
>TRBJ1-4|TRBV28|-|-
CASGEGNNEKLFF
TGTGCCAGCGGCGAGGGAAATAATGAAAAACTGTTTTTT
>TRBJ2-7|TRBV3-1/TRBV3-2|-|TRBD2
CASSLVGLAGAESYEQYF
TGTGCCAGCAGCCTTGTCGGACTAGCGGGGGCTGAGTCCTACGAGCAGTACTTC
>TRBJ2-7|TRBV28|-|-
CASSLRGYEQYF
TGTGCCAGCAGCCTTAGGGGCTACGAGCAGTACTTC
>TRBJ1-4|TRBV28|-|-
CASSLPRRWEGTNEKLFF
TGTGCCAGCAGTTTACCCCGCCGTTGGGAGGGAACTAATGAAAAACTGTTTTTT
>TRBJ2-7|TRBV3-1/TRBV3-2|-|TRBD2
CASTRVKRQLSPSAGGRYEQYF
TGTGCCAGTACTAGGGTAAAAAGACAGCTCTCCCCCTCAGCGGGAGGTCGGTACGAGCAGTACTTC
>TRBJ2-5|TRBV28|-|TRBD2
CASSLYTSGIQETQYF
TGTGCCAGCAGTTTATATACTAGCGGGATCCAAGAGACCCAGTACTTC
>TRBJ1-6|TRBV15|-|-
CATSRRRGINNSPLHF
TGTGCCACCAGCAGGCGCAGGGGAATCAATAATTCACCCCTCCACTTT
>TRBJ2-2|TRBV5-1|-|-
CASSFWGSNTGELFF
TGCGCCAGCAGCTTTTGGGGCTCGAACACCGGGGAGCTGTTTTTT
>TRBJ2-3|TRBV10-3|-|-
CAISEGSGADTQYF
TGTGCCATCAGTGAGGGGTCTGGGGCTGATACGCAGTATTTT
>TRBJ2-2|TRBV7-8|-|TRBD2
CASSLQRDPNTGELFF
TGTGCCAGCAGCCTGCAGCGGGACCCGAACACCGGGGAGCTGTTTTTT
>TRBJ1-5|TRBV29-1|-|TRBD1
CSVGAGGAGQPQHF
TGCAGCGTTGGGGCAGGGGGCGCGGGTCAGCCCCAGCATTTT
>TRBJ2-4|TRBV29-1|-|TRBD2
CSVALAGGINIQYF
TGCAGCGTTGCCCTAGCGGGAGGGATAAACATTCAGTACTTC
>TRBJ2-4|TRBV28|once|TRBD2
CASSFLAGSSIQYF
TGTGCCAGCAGTTTCTTAGCGGGTAGTAGCATTCAGTACTTC
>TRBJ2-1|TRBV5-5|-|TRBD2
CASSLSSGSGGEQFF
TGTGCCAGCAGCTTGAGTAGCGGGTCCGGGGGGGAGCAGTTCTTC
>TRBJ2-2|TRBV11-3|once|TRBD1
CASSEGQPVGTGELFF
TGTGCCAGCAGCGAGGGACAGCCGGTCGGCACCGGGGAGCTGTTTTTT
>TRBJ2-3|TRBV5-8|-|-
CASRQDTDTQYF
TGTGCCAGCAGACAAGACACAGATACGCAGTATTTT
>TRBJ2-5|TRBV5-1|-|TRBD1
CASSLATGGRETQYF
TGCGCCAGCAGCTTGGCGACAGGGGGCAGAGAGACCCAGTACTTC
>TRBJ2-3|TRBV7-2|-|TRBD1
CASSLQGAPQDTQYF
TGTGCCAGCAGCTTACAGGGGGCGCCTCAAGATACGCAGTATTTT
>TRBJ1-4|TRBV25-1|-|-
CASSDIQGWEKLFF
TGTGCCAGCAGTGATATTCAGGGGTGGGAAAAACTGTTTTTT
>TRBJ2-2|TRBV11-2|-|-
CASSLNFLNTGELFF
TGTGCCAGCAGCTTAAACTTCTTGAACACCGGGGAGCTGTTTTTT
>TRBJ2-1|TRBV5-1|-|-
CASTLEHNEQFF
TGCGCCAGCACCCTCGAGCACAATGAGCAGTTCTTC
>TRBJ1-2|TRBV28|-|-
CASSLGGASDYGYTF
TGTGCCAGCAGTTTAGGAGGGGCGAGTGACTATGGCTACACCTTC
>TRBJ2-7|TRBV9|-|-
CASSVGGGATEQYF
TGTGCCAGCAGCGTAGGGGGGGGCGCTACGGAGCAGTACTTC
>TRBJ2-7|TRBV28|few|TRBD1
CASSSRTGASYEQYF
TGTGCCAGCAGTTCCAGGACAGGGGCCTCCTACGAGCAGTACTTC
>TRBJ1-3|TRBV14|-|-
CASNGLSDGNTIYF
TGTGCCAGCAACGGTCTAAGCGACGGAAACACCATATATTTT
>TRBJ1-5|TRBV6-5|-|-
CASSSGGTQPQHF
TGTGCCAGCAGTTCGGGGGGTACCCAGCCCCAGCATTTT
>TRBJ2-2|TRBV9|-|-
CASSVARGSEATGELFF
TGTGCCAGCAGCGTAGCTCGTGGCTCGGAGGCCACCGGGGAGCTGTTTTTT
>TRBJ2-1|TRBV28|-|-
CASRDPRESSYNEQFF
TGTGCCAGCAGAGACCCCCGGGAAAGCTCCTACAATGAGCAGTTCTTC
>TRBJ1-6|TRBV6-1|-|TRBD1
CASSDDRVPKNSPLHF
TGTGCCAGCAGTGACGACAGGGTCCCTAAAAATTCACCCCTCCACTTT
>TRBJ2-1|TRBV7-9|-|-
CASSGLGSSEQFF
TGTGCCAGCAGCGGGTTAGGGAGCAGTGAGCAGTTCTTC
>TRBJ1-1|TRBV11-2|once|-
CASSLDSAAEAFF
TGTGCCAGCAGCTTAGATTCGGCGGCGGAAGCTTTCTTT
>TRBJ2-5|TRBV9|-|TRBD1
CASSADRGRQETQYF
TGTGCCAGCAGCGCCGACAGGGGGAGACAAGAGACCCAGTACTTC
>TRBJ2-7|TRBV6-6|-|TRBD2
CASSSTSGMAAEQYF
TGTGCCAGCAGTTCGACTAGCGGGATGGCGGCCGAGCAGTACTTC
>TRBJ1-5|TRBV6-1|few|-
CASSEYLDQPQHF
TGTGCCAGCAGTGAATATCTAGATCAGCCCCAGCATTTT
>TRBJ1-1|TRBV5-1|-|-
CASSFTRGNTEAFF
TGCGCCAGCAGCTTCACCAGGGGGAACACTGAAGCTTTCTTT
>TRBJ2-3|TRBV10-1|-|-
CATPRRLTSSTDTQYF
TGCGCCACCCCACGACGGCTAACTAGCTCCACAGATACGCAGTATTTT
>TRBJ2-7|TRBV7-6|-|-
CASSLGPSQGSYEQYF
TGTGCCAGCAGCTTAGGACCGTCCCAGGGGTCCTACGAGCAGTACTTC
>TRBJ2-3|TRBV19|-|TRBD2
CASSIVLAGGADTQYF
TGTGCCAGTAGTATAGTTTTAGCGGGAGGTGCAGATACGCAGTATTTT
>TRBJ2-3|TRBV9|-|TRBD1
CASSVAAGGPTDTQYF
TGTGCCAGCAGCGTAGCGGCAGGGGGTCCCACAGATACGCAGTATTTT
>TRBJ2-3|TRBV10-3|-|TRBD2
CAISELAGGTDTQYF
TGTGCCATCAGTGAATTAGCGGGAGGTACAGATACGCAGTATTTT
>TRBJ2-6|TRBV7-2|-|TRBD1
CASSPPGRGPTGANVLTF
TGTGCCAGCAGCCCGCCCGGCAGGGGGCCTACTGGGGCCAACGTCCTGACTTTC